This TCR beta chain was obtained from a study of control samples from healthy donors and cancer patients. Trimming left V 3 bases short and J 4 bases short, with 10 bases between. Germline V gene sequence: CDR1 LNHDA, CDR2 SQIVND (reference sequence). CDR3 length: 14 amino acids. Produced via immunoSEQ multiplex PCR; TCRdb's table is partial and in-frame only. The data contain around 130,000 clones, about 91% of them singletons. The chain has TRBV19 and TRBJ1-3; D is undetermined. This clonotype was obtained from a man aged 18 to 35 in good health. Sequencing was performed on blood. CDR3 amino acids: CASSIGRRGNTIYF. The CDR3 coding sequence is TGTGCCAGTAGTATTGGACGGAGAGGAAACACCATATATTTT.